Below are 10 T cell receptor delta chains sequenced from a single sample in a study of gamma-delta chains in newborns, infants, children (dated by TCRdb to about 2019). These reads were obtained on an Illumina MiSeq. TCRdb reran clone calling on the public reads with CATT; rows sharing one DNA sequence were then combined. A total of 14,000 to 15,000 delta-chain clones appear in this sample, 7.3% of them only once. About a fifth of the sample is in the top ten clones. The source material was blood. The receptors originated from a child who was a newborn, infant or young child, either healthy, febrile or measles-vaccinated (not recorded which).

V is TRDV2 and J is TRDJ3; 8 bases line up with TRDD3. CDR3 length equals 18 residues. Germline CDR1 is GEAIGNYY and CDR2 is EKD. After removal of 2 bases from V and 0 bases from J, the junction contained 5 bases not matched to a gene. The CDR3 sequence: CACDNWGPNSWDTRQMFF. CDR3 in DNA: TGTGCCTGTGACAACTGGGGGCCAAACTCCTGGGACACCCGACAGATGTTTTTC.

In its sample, this clone was seen a few times. The junction does not match germline at one end; this may be a read error. The rearrangement uses TRDV2 and TRDJ3; the match to TRDD3 covers 8 bases. In germline, CDR1 is GEAIGNYY, CDR2 EKD. This CDR3 has 18 residues. CDR3 region: CACDTLLGGSWDTRQMFF. For the CDR3, the DNA is TGTGCCTGTGACACTCTACTGGGGGGCTCCTGGGACACCCGACAAATGTTTTTC.

V gene TRDV2 combines with J gene TRDJ3; the D gene could be TRDD1 or TRDD3 (5 bases each). CDR3 length: 19 amino acids. V was clipped by 5 bases and J by 0 bases, with 19 bases between them. Germline V gene lookup returns CDR1 GEAIGNYY and CDR2 EKD. CDR3 bases: TGTGCCTGTGCCGAAATGGGGACCCTGAGCTCCTGGGACACCCGACAGATGTTTTTC. Translating gives CACAEMGTLSSWDTRQMFF.

The sample holds a few counts of this clone. One junction end disagrees with the germline gene, perhaps due to a read error. This chain uses TRDV2 with TRDJ1; no firm D call. The CDR3 is made up of 14 amino acids. Per germline, CDR1 GEAIGNYY and CDR2 EKD. The CDR3 loop reads CACDTGLPIDKPIF. The DNA for the CDR3 is TGTGCCTGTGACACGGGACTGCCGATTGATAAACCCATCTTT.

This clone has a handful of counts. This same CDR3 is encoded by further DNA sequences in the sample. V gene TRDV1 combines with J gene TRDJ1; 10 bases line up with TRDD3. CDR1 TSWWSYY and CDR2 QGS come from the germline V gene. This CDR3 is 19 amino acids long. V shed 4 bases and J 0 bases; nucleotides not matched to a gene: 14. DNA for the CDR3: TGTGCTCTTGGGGGAGGTCCTCCTAGTACTGGGGGATACACCGATAAACTCATCTTT. Amino acid sequence: CALGGGPPSTGGYTDKLIF.

A few counts support this clone. Other DNA sequences in the sample encode the same CDR3. This rearrangement joins TRDV2 to TRDJ3, with unresolved D. This CDR3 is built from 15 residues. The V end lost 0 bases, the J end lost 4 bases, and 6 bases lay between the germline ends. Germline loops: CDR1 GEAIGNYY, CDR2 EKD. CDR3 amino acids: CACDTGSWDTRQMFF. Written as DNA, the CDR3 is TGTGCCTGTGACACCGGCTCTTGGGACACCCGACAGATGTTTTTC.

The J gene is TRDJ3, the V gene TRDV2; 8 bases map to TRDD3. The V segment lost 7 bases and the J segment 0 bases; nucleotides outside the gene matches: 1. Germline CDR1 reads GEAIGNYY; CDR2 reads EKD. This CDR3 has 15 residues. The CDR3 DNA reads as TGTGCCTGGGGGGATAGCTCCTGGGACACCCGACAGATGTTTTTC. Protein product: CAWGDSSWDTRQMFF.

This clone was observed a handful of times. This CDR3 is also generated by other DNA sequences in the sample. The chain couples TRDV2 to TRDJ3; 10 bases line up with TRDD3. CDR3 size: 19 residues. V shed 0 bases and J 1 base; nucleotides not matched to a gene: 5. Per the germline V gene, CDR1 is GEAIGNYY and CDR2 is EKD. The CDR3 nucleotides read TGTGCCTGTGACACCGTACTGGGGGATCTGTCCTGGGACACCCGACAGATGTTTTTC. It encodes CACDTVLGDLSWDTRQMFF.

This clone was seen a handful of times. The J gene is TRDJ1, the V gene TRDV1; the D is unclear. The germline CDR1 and CDR2 sequences are TSWWSYY and QGS. The CDR3 covers 22 residues. V lost 0 bases and J 4 bases, leaving 33 bases between the germline ends. This chain's CDR3 is CALGELGDPLRRGAGFSDKLIF. CDR3 nucleotide sequence: TGTGCTCTTGGGGAACTAGGCGACCCTCTACGTAGAGGGGCTGGATTCAGCGATAAACTCATCTTT.

V gene TRDV2 combines with J gene TRDJ1; TRDD3 agrees at 10 bases. V gave up 0 bases and J gave up 4 bases; unmatched junction bases: 4. The CDR3 has 15 amino acids. Germline-derived CDR1 and CDR2 are GEAIGNYY and EKD. The DNA for the CDR3 is TGTGCCTGTGACACCATTCCTGGGGGATACGATAAACTCATCTTT. This sequence encodes CACDTIPGGYDKLIF.